The 30 T cell receptor beta chains presented below share a single source sample, sequenced in a study of molecular identifiers for immune sequencing clone quantification. From the PCR reads, TCRdb called clonotypes with MiXCR, one entry per CDR3 protein. The repertoire consists of tens of thousands of distinct CDR3 sequences, with roughly 19% occurring once and the leading ten covering roughly 0.89%. Sequenced material: naive CD8+ T cells from blood, with Jurkat cell RNA spiked in. The subset here: FACS-sorted CD8+CD4-CCR7+CD45RA+ naive T cells. The origin of the receptors is a human donor in good health. Some libraries in this study had Jurkat cell RNA spiked in.

This clonotype showed up many times. This CDR3 is CAWSIGGEQYF. CDR3 bases: TGTGCCTGGAGTATCGGGGGCGAGCAGTACTTC. The chain links TRBV30 to TRBJ2-7, with a possible D match to TRBD2 (6 bases). The CDR3 contains 11 residues. Trimming left V 2 bases short and J 6 bases short, with 8 bases between. CDR1 and CDR2 from the germline V gene are GTSNPN and SVGIG (reference sequence).

The chain joins TRBV6-6 to TRBJ1-4; no definite D call. The length of the CDR3 is 14 residues. The germline CDR1 and CDR2 sequences are MNHNY and SVGAGI (reference sequence). The V end was cut by 2 bases, the J end by 7 bases, with 11 bases between. DNA for the CDR3: TGTGCCAGCAGTTACGCCAACGGGGTTGAAAAACTGTTTTTT. This encodes CASSYANGVEKLFF.

This clonotype was seen many times. This chain links TRBV11-2 with TRBJ2-7; 11 nucleotides line up with TRBD2. This CDR3 comprises 15 residues. The germline V gene encodes CDR1 SGHAT and CDR2 FQNNGV. The V gene end was trimmed by 0 bases and the J gene end by 4 bases; junction bases not matched to a gene: 2. The chain's CDR3 is CASSLDRTSGYEQYF. The CDR3 DNA reads as TGTGCCAGCAGCTTAGACCGGACTAGCGGGTACGAGCAGTACTTC.

At least ten counts were recorded for this clonotype. The chain has TRBV7-9 and TRBJ2-5; D ambiguous. This CDR3 has 13 amino acids. Germline assignment: CDR1 SEHNR and CDR2 FQNEAQ (reference sequence). V shed 1 base and J shed 2 bases, with 5 bases lying between them. DNA for the CDR3: TGTGCCAGCAGCTTAGGCGAGCAAGAGACCCAGTACTTC. Translation gives CASSLGEQETQYF.

On this clonotype itself: A read error may be the cause here, since a much bigger clone is one base away. The chain recombines TRBV19 with TRBJ2-1; D remains unclear. The CDR3 contains 12 residues. Germline CDR1 is LNHDA and CDR2 is SQIVND (reference sequence). V was cut by 5 bases and J by 8 bases, with 10 bases left in between. The CDR3 nucleotides read TGTGCCAGTAGTCCCCTTCCCGATGAGCAGTTCTTC. Protein product: CASSPLPDEQFF.

The rearrangement joins TRBV11-2 to TRBJ2-5; possible D gene TRBD1, 6 bases. The CDR3 runs 15 residues. Trimming removed 4 bases from V and 2 bases from J, with 14 bases in between. Germline values: CDR1 SGHAT, CDR2 FQNNGV. The DNA for the CDR3 is TGTGCCAGCAGCTGGAGCGCAGGGGCGCAAGAGACCCAGTACTTC. This sequence encodes CASSWSAGAQETQYF.

The chain couples TRBV5-6 to TRBJ2-5; unclear D gene. This CDR3 comprises 12 residues. Germline CDR1 is SGHDT and CDR2 is YYEEEE. The V end was cut by 0 bases, the J end by 11 bases, with 11 bases between. The CDR3 region has the DNA TGTGCCAGCAGCTTGGAAGGAGAGAGTCAGTACTTC. Protein sequence: CASSLEGESQYF.

This clonotype was seen only a few times. For the CDR3, the DNA is TGTGCCAGCTCCCTCGGACAGAGAGAAGCTTTCTTT. Encoded protein: CASSLGQREAFF. The chain couples TRBV18 to TRBJ1-1, with D possibly being TRBD1 (6 bases). The CDR3 contains 12 residues. The ends were cut back, 6 bases at V and 8 bases at J, with 13 bases in the middle. The germline gives CDR1 KGHSH, CDR2 LQKENI.

Note on this clonotype: One junction end disagrees with the germline gene, perhaps due to a read error. This chain links TRBV2 with TRBJ2-2; D uncertain. The germline V gene has CDR1 SNHLY and CDR2 FYNNEI. The CDR3 sequence is 16 residues long. The chain's CDR3 is CATSEAWRQDTGELFF. The CDR3 DNA reads TGTGCCACCAGTGAAGCCTGGCGCCAGGACACCGGGGAGCTGTTTTTT.

This clonotype was observed at least ten times. The V call is TRBV10-3, the J call TRBJ2-2, with D unresolved. CDR1 is ENHRY, CDR2 SYGVKD, per germline. This CDR3 has 12 amino acids. Trimming stripped 9 bases from V and 1 base from J, with 6 bases between. The CDR3: CAIKLNTGELFF. The CDR3 region has the DNA TGTGCCATAAAACTGAACACCGGGGAGCTGTTTTTT.

This clonotype was detected many times. The chain employs TRBV9 and TRBJ2-3, with D perhaps TRBD2 (6 bases). Germline lookup yields CDR1 SGDLS and CDR2 YYNGEE. Deletions cut 0 bases from V and 5 bases from J, with 22 bases between. CDR3 size: 18 residues. The CDR3 region is CASSVAPRLDDRGDTQYF. For the CDR3, the DNA is TGTGCCAGCAGCGTAGCCCCTCGACTAGACGACCGGGGAGATACGCAGTATTTT.

This clonotype showed up many times. The V gene is TRBV29-1, the J gene TRBJ2-3; D is uncertain. V dropped 2 bases and J dropped 5 bases, with 2 bases sitting between them. CDR1 and CDR2 from the germline V gene are SQVTM and ANQGSEA. There are 10 residues in the CDR3. The CDR3: CSVELDTQYF. The CDR3 bases are TGCAGCGTTGAACTAGATACGCAGTATTTT.

This clonotype was seen at least ten times. The gene calls are TRBV5-1 and TRBJ1-1; 7 bases align to TRBD1. Trimming removed 7 bases from V and 7 bases from J; junction bases left unmatched: 10. The CDR3 contains 13 residues. Per germline, CDR1 SGHRS and CDR2 YFSETQ. The CDR3: CASAISQGNEAFF. The CDR3 nucleotides read TGCGCCAGCGCCATATCACAGGGGAATGAAGCTTTCTTT. The full variable domain, in which reference TRBV5-1 and TRBJ1-1 provide the parts outside the CDR3, is KAGVTQTPRYLIKTRGQQVTLSCSPISGHRSVSWYQQTPGQGLQFLFEYFSETQRNKGNFPGRFSGRQFSNSRSEMNVSTLELGDSALYLCASAISQGNEAFFGQGTRLTVV.

This clonotype was counted many times. The rearrangement links TRBV18 to TRBJ2-3, with D possibly being TRBD1 or TRBD2 (5 bases each). Per germline, CDR1 KGHSH and CDR2 LQKENI. The ends were cut back, 4 bases at V and 2 bases at J, with 7 bases in the middle. The CDR3 extends over 13 amino acids. CDR3 amino acids: CASSLGTTDTQYF. DNA of the CDR3: TGTGCCAGCTCACTAGGGACCACAGATACGCAGTATTTT.

This clonotype was detected many times. V and J are TRBV28 and TRBJ2-2; 9 bases are shared with TRBD1. After removal of 6 bases from V and 6 bases from J, the junction contained 5 bases not matched to a gene. From germline, CDR1 is MDHEN and CDR2 SYDVKM. The CDR3 is 14 residues long. The CDR3: CASRTGTGPGELFF. The CDR3 region has the DNA TGTGCCAGCAGAACCGGGACAGGGCCCGGGGAGCTGTTTTTT.

This clonotype has at least ten counts. This rearrangement joins TRBV9 to TRBJ1-6; unclear D gene. CDR3 size: 16 residues. Germline V gene lookup returns CDR1 SGDLS and CDR2 YYNGEE. V was pared by 3 bases and J by 0 bases, with 10 bases between. The CDR3 DNA reads TGTGCCAGCAGCGCCACTCTAAGCTCCTATAATTCACCCCTCCACTTT. Translation gives CASSATLSSYNSPLHF.

This clonotype was counted many times. This chain joins TRBV7-9 and TRBJ1-1; D not certain. The CDR3 runs 13 residues. V lost 5 bases to trimming and J lost 6 bases, with 13 bases between them. Germline CDR1 SEHNR, CDR2 FQNEAQ (reference sequence). CDR3 residues: CASSPLSVAEAFF. The DNA of the CDR3 is TGTGCCAGCAGCCCCTTAAGTGTCGCTGAAGCTTTCTTT.

Ten or more counts support this clonotype. The gene calls are TRBV7-9 and TRBJ1-6; maybe TRBD1 (6 bases). V lost 3 bases and J lost 1, with 7 bases in between. The CDR3 consists of 15 residues. Germline CDR1 SEHNR, CDR2 FQNEAQ (reference sequence). The CDR3 DNA is TGTGCCAGCAGCTTGGGGGCGTCCTATAATTCACCCCTCCACTTT. It encodes CASSLGASYNSPLHF. Based on the CDR3 plus reference TRBV7-9 and TRBJ1-6, the full variable domain is DTGVSQNPRHKITKRGQNVTFRCDPISEHNRLYWYRQTLGQGPEFLTYFQNEAQLEKSRLLSDRFSAERPKGSFSTLEIQRTEQGDSAMYLCASSLGASYNSPLHFGNGTRLTVT.

This clonotype showed up many times. CDR3 residues: CASGGVGRDTQYF. CDR3 DNA: TGTGCCAGCGGGGGAGTCGGAAGAGATACGCAGTATTTT. The chain joins TRBV6-2 or TRBV6-3 to TRBJ2-3, with D perhaps being TRBD1 or TRBD2 (5 bases each). The CDR3 totals 13 residues. V lost 8 bases to trimming and J lost 5 bases, with 14 bases between them. In germline, CDR1 is MNHEY, CDR2 SVGEGT.

Many counts were recorded for this clonotype. The chain combines TRBV7-2 with TRBJ2-1; D is perhaps TRBD2 (6 bases). The CDR3 runs to 14 residues. Germline assignment: CDR1 SGHTA and CDR2 FQGNSA. The germline V and J ends were trimmed by 6 bases and 9 bases, with 18 bases remaining between them. The CDR3: CASSSGTATFEQFF. CDR3 coding DNA: TGTGCCAGCAGTTCCGGGACTGCTACGTTTGAGCAGTTCTTC.

This clonotype was found many times. The chain has TRBV15 and TRBJ1-3, with D possibly TRBD1 on 6 matching bases. The germline V gene has CDR1 LNHNV and CDR2 YYDKDF (reference sequence). The germline V and J ends were trimmed by 5 bases and 4 bases, with 21 bases remaining between them. The CDR3 covers 17 residues. The CDR3 loop is CATSGEAEGVRGNTIYF. The CDR3 nucleotides are TGTGCCACCAGCGGGGAAGCCGAGGGGGTGCGGGGAAACACCATATATTTT.

Only a few counts were recorded for this clonotype. The chain recombines TRBV6-2 or TRBV6-3 with TRBJ2-7; D is unresolved. Germline lookup yields CDR1 MNHEY and CDR2 SVGEGT. The CDR3 is 14 residues long. The germline V and J ends were trimmed by 0 bases and 3 bases, with 9 bases remaining between them. The CDR3 here is CASSYSSGNYEQYF. Here the CDR3 DNA reads TGTGCCAGCAGTTACTCGTCAGGAAACTACGAGCAGTACTTC.

This clonotype was counted once. A much larger clone lies a single base off, so this may be a read error. This chain joins TRBV12-3 or TRBV12-4 and TRBJ1-4; 10 positions agree with TRBD1. CDR3 length: 14 amino acids. V was pared by 4 bases and J by 10 bases, with 6 bases of the junction left unmatched. Here the CDR3 reads CASSSGTGDGKLFF. The CDR3 nucleotides read TGTGCCAGCAGTTCCGGGACAGGGGACGGAAAACTGTTTTTT.

Ten or more counts support this clonotype. The genes are TRBV13 and TRBJ2-7; the D is unclear. Trimming stripped 6 bases from V and 5 bases from J, with 17 bases between. The CDR3 is 14 amino acids. Germline CDR1 and CDR2: PRHDT and FYEKMQ (reference sequence). CDR3 protein: CASSEETRDHEQYF. CDR3 DNA: TGTGCCAGCAGTGAAGAAACGAGAGACCACGAGCAGTACTTC.

This clonotype came up many times. The rearrangement uses TRBV6-5 and TRBJ2-1; 7 bases are a match to TRBD1. Germline assignment: CDR1 MNHEY and CDR2 SVGAGI. There are 15 residues in the CDR3. The J segment lost 3 bases and the V segment lost 4 bases, leaving 6 bases of the junction unmatched. Here the CDR3 DNA reads TGTGCCAGCAGTTCACCGGGACAGAGCTACAATGAGCAGTTCTTC. This gives the protein CASSSPGQSYNEQFF.

This clonotype appeared many times. The chain combines TRBV5-4 with TRBJ1-1; unclear D gene. This CDR3 has 13 residues. From germline, CDR1 is SGHNT and CDR2 YYREEE (reference sequence). Trimming took off 4 bases at V and 5 bases at J, with 12 bases between the two ends. The CDR3 protein is CASSPIFGTEAFF. DNA of the CDR3: TGTGCCAGCAGCCCGATATTTGGGACTGAAGCTTTCTTT. Full variable domain (rest looked up from reference TRBV5-4 and TRBJ1-1): ETGVTQSPTHLIKTRGQQVTLRCSSQSGHNTVSWYQQALGQGPQFIFQYYREEENGRGNFPPRFSGLQFPNYSSELNVNALELDDSALYLCASSPIFGTEAFFGQGTRLTVV.

This clonotype was counted at least ten times. This chain links TRBV30 with TRBJ1-3, with D unresolved. CDR1 is GTSNPN and CDR2 is SVGIG in the germline V gene (reference sequence). With 4 bases removed from V and 0 bases from J, the gap between germline ends came to 10 bases. The CDR3 contains 14 residues. In DNA, the CDR3 is TGTGCCTGGATCCTGGGAAACTCTGGAAACACCATATATTTT. Translated, it gives CAWILGNSGNTIYF. The entire variable domain, with the rest obtained from reference TRBV30 and TRBJ1-3, is as follows: SQTIHQWPATLVQPVGSPLSLECTVEGTSNPNLYWYRQAAGRGLQLLFYSVGIGQISSEVPQNLSASRPQDRQFILSSKKLLLSDSGFYLCAWILGNSGNTIYFGEGSWLTVV.

The sample holds many counts of this clonotype. This chain uses TRBV5-5 with TRBJ1-4; possibly TRBD1 for D (6 bases). Germline-derived CDR1 and CDR2 are SGHKS and YYEKEE (reference sequence). The CDR3 covers 16 residues. Trimming pared 1 base from V and 6 bases from J, leaving 16 bases between. This CDR3 is CASSLPSAEGDEKLFF. CDR3 coding DNA: TGTGCCAGCAGCTTGCCGTCAGCTGAGGGGGATGAAAAACTGTTTTTT.

In this sample, this clonotype turned up many times. CDR3 loop: CASSQDSKLRGFGANVLTF. As DNA, the CDR3 is TGTGCCAGCAGCCAAGATTCTAAGCTTCGGGGCTTTGGGGCCAACGTCCTGACTTTC. The V and J genes are TRBV3-1 and TRBJ2-6; D may match TRBD1 or TRBD2 (5 bases each). Germline V lookup: CDR1 LGHDT, CDR2 YNNKEL (reference sequence). V was trimmed by 0 bases and J by 3 bases, leaving 18 bases between them. The CDR3 runs to 19 residues.

J is TRBJ2-5 and V is TRBV7-2; 14 nucleotides align to TRBD2. V lost 5 bases, J lost 5 bases, and 7 bases stayed unmatched. Germline V gene lookup returns CDR1 SGHTA and CDR2 FQGNSA. The CDR3 runs 16 residues. For the CDR3, the DNA is TGTGCCAGCAGCCCGATGACTAGCGGGAGGGTGGAGACCCAGTACTTC. The encoded protein is CASSPMTSGRVETQYF.